What follows are 26 T cell receptor beta chains derived from one specimen sequenced in a study of cytomegalovirus exposure and HLA in healthy donors. PCR amplification relied on 60 Vbeta primers (plus 13 Jbeta primers). The repertoire was sequenced with immunoSEQ multiplex PCR; TCRdb's copy has only in-frame clones and lacks some. The data show 100,000 to 150,000 clones, 80% seen once. What was sequenced was PBMCs. Receptor source: a man aged 40-50 years in good health and CMV-seronegative.

The chain links TRBV10-3 to TRBJ1-2; D might be TRBD1 (6 bases). Looked up from germline, CDR1 is ENHRY and CDR2 is SYGVKD. The CDR3 covers 16 residues. The ends were cut back, 0 bases at V and 6 bases at J, with 17 bases in the middle. For the CDR3, the DNA is TGTGCCATCAGTGAGTCGAGGGGGACGGCTTTGGATGGCTACACCTTC. Protein: CAISESRGTALDGYTF.

This clone was seen a single time. The V gene is TRBV6-1, the J gene TRBJ1-5; D ambiguous. The CDR3 consists of 14 residues. Germline lookup yields CDR1 MNHNS and CDR2 SASEGT. Trimming left V 2 bases short and J 1 base short, with 6 bases between. The DNA of the CDR3 is TGTGCCAGCAGTGAACAGGCAAGCAATCAGCCCCAGCATTTT. This translates into CASSEQASNQPQHF.

This chain links TRBV5-1 with TRBJ2-1; 7 bases fit TRBD1. Germline loops: CDR1 SGHRS, CDR2 YFSETQ. The length of the CDR3 is 14 residues. V lost 1 base to trimming and J lost 4 bases; unmatched junction nucleotides: 2. CDR3 bases: TGCGCCAGCAGCTTGTCACAGGGGTACAATGAGCAGTTCTTC. This codes for CASSLSQGYNEQFF.

The J gene is TRBJ2-3, the V gene TRBV6-5; TRBD1 matches 8 bases. The CDR3 is 15 residues long. J gave up 2 bases and V 4 bases, and 5 bases lay outside the gene matches. From germline, CDR1 is MNHEY and CDR2 SVGAGI. Here the CDR3 reads CASSSGGLVTDTQYF. CDR3 in DNA: TGTGCCAGCAGTTCAGGGGGCTTGGTCACAGATACGCAGTATTTT.

This clone was recorded only once. This chain joins TRBV5-6 and TRBJ1-6; no definite D call. V shed 5 bases and J shed 1 base, with 10 bases lying between them. CDR3 length equals 15 residues. Germline-derived CDR1 and CDR2 are SGHDT and YYEEEE. The CDR3 coding sequence is TGTGCCAGCAGATCTAGCTTTTCCTATAATTCACCCCTCCACTTT. Its translation is CASRSSFSYNSPLHF.

The chain employs TRBV27 and TRBJ1-2; 10 nucleotides match TRBD1. The V gene end was trimmed by 7 bases and the J gene end by 4 bases; junction bases not matched to a gene: 12. There are 16 residues in the CDR3. Germline values: CDR1 MNHEY, CDR2 SMNVEV (reference sequence). CDR3 nucleotide sequence: TGTGCCAGCAAATTCAGACCGGGACAGGGGCGCTATGGCTACACCTTC. It specifies CASKFRPGQGRYGYTF.

This sequence joins TRBV2 and TRBJ2-5; TRBD2 matches at 7 bases. The trim removed 5 bases at V and 5 bases at J, leaving 8 bases unmatched. The CDR3 spans 14 residues. CDR1 SNHLY and CDR2 FYNNEI come from the germline V gene. The CDR3 loop is CASSSGTIGETQYF. The CDR3 DNA reads as TGTGCCAGCAGTTCCGGGACTATTGGTGAGACCCAGTACTTC.

The chain joins TRBV6-6 to TRBJ2-1, with D perhaps TRBD1 (6 bases). The CDR3 runs to 15 residues. Trimming took 7 bases from V and 9 from J, leaving 22 bases between them. Germline values: CDR1 MNHNY, CDR2 SVGAGI (reference sequence). The CDR3 DNA follows: TGTGCCAGCACCCGCCGGGACCCACTGGGGGCTGAGCAGTTCTTC. It yields the protein CASTRRDPLGAEQFF.

This chain uses TRBV2 with TRBJ1-4; D unresolved. This CDR3 comprises 15 residues. CDR1 and CDR2 (germline): SNHLY, FYNNEI. Trimming removed 0 bases at V and 8 bases at J, with 13 bases between. The DNA of the CDR3 is TGTGCCAGCAGTGAAGCTGGGCTGGGTAGGGAAAAACTGTTTTTT. Its protein product is CASSEAGLGREKLFF.

This chain joins TRBV28 and TRBJ1-2; D might be TRBD1 (6 bases). CDR3 size: 13 residues. CDR1 MDHEN and CDR2 SYDVKM come from the germline V gene. V was trimmed by 6 bases and J by 7 bases, leaving 15 bases between them. This CDR3 reads CASREAGAGGYTF. The CDR3 DNA reads as TGTGCCAGCAGAGAAGCAGGGGCGGGTGGCTACACCTTC.

In its sample, this clone was seen a few times. CDR3 bases: TGTGCCTGGAGTGTGGCCTCTGGAAACACCATATATTTT. This translates into CAWSVASGNTIYF. The chain is built from TRBV30 and TRBJ1-3; D gene unclear. Germline V gene data show CDR1 as GTSNPN and CDR2 as SVGIG (reference sequence). V shed 0 bases and J shed 0 bases, with 3 bases lying between them. The CDR3 is 13 residues long.

The rearrangement uses TRBV18 and TRBJ1-5; 8 bases line up with TRBD1. Germline CDR1 and CDR2: KGHSH and LQKENI. The junction had 4 bases not matched to a gene; V was cut back by 5 bases and J by 4 bases. CDR3 length equals 14 residues. The CDR3 region has the DNA TGTGCCAGCTCAGAGGGACAGGTAAATCAGCCCCAGCATTTT. This sequence encodes CASSEGQVNQPQHF.

This chain connects TRBV28 to TRBJ1-6, with 7 bases lining up with TRBD1. CDR1 and CDR2 (germline): MDHEN, SYDVKM. The CDR3 spans 14 residues. The junction had 7 bases not matched to a gene; V was cut back by 5 bases and J by 9 bases. The CDR3 sequence is CASSPRQGVSPLHF. In DNA, the CDR3 is TGTGCCAGCAGTCCCCGACAGGGTGTTTCACCCCTCCACTTT.

This chain joins TRBV5-1 and TRBJ1-1; TRBD1 agrees at 10 bases. Trimming cost V 4 bases and J 9 bases; bases outside gene matches: 9. Germline V lookup: CDR1 SGHRS, CDR2 YFSETQ. The CDR3 consists of 14 residues. The DNA of the CDR3 is TGCGCCAGCAGCGGATTCGGACAGGGGGGTCAAGCTTTCTTT. Translation gives CASSGFGQGGQAFF.

This chain joins TRBV5-1 and TRBJ2-3; D may be TRBD1 (6 bases). The CDR3 is made up of 14 amino acids. The ends were cut back, 6 bases at V and 3 bases at J, with 14 bases in the middle. CDR1 and CDR2 (germline): SGHRS, YFSETQ. The CDR3 spells CASIGQGLTDTQYF. The CDR3 DNA reads as TGCGCCAGCATTGGTCAGGGGTTGACAGATACGCAGTATTTT. Supplemented by reference TRBV5-1 and TRBJ2-3, the full variable domain reads KAGVTQTPRYLIKTRGQQVTLSCSPISGHRSVSWYQQTPGQGLQFLFEYFSETQRNKGNFPGRFSGRQFSNSRSEMNVSTLELGDSALYLCASIGQGLTDTQYFGPGTRLTVL.

The rearrangement links TRBV4-1 to TRBJ1-3; no clear D. Trimming pared 0 bases from V and 4 bases from J, leaving 10 bases between. The germline gives CDR1 MGHRA, CDR2 YSYEKL. CDR3 length: 15 amino acids. The CDR3 loop is CASSQDGGYGNTIYF. CDR3 coding DNA: TGCGCCAGCAGCCAAGATGGAGGGTACGGAAACACCATATATTTT.

V usage is TRBV5-6 and J usage is TRBJ2-2; 11 bases agree with TRBD1. The germline gives CDR1 SGHDT, CDR2 YYEEEE. The CDR3 is 15 residues long. Unmatched junction bases numbered 4, after V lost 3 bases and J lost 6 bases. This chain's CDR3 is CASSSDRGQSGELFF. The CDR3 nucleotides read TGTGCCAGCAGCTCGGACAGGGGGCAATCCGGGGAGCTGTTTTTT.

The chain recombines TRBV28 with TRBJ2-3; tentative D call: TRBD2 (6 bases). Deletions cut 6 bases from V and 2 bases from J, with 21 bases between. The CDR3 has 17 amino acids. Germline V CDR1 and CDR2: MDHEN, SYDVKM. This CDR3 is CASRRGSGRGPTDTQYF. The CDR3 nucleotides are TGTGCCAGCAGACGGGGGTCGGGGCGGGGACCCACAGATACGCAGTATTTT. Together with reference TRBV28 and TRBJ2-3, the CDR3 gives the full variable domain: DVKVTQSSRYLVKRTGEKVFLECVQDMDHENMFWYRQDPGLGLRLIYFSYDVKMKEKGDIPEGYSVSREKKERFSLILESASTNQTSMYLCASRRGSGRGPTDTQYFGPGTRLTVL.

The chain combines TRBV29-1 with TRBJ2-3, with 7 bases matching TRBD2. In germline, CDR1 is SQVTM, CDR2 ANQGSEA. This CDR3 is 13 amino acids long. J was trimmed by 3 bases and V by 7 bases; bases with no gene match: 7. The CDR3 nucleotides are TGCAGCGGGCAGCGGGGTCTAACAGATACGCAGTATTTT. Translated: CSGQRGLTDTQYF.

The J gene is TRBJ1-1, the V gene TRBV7-9; 10 positions agree with TRBD1. CDR3 length equals 15 residues. The trim removed 5 bases at V and 0 bases at J, leaving 3 bases unmatched. The V gene's germline CDR1 is SEHNR and CDR2 FQNEAQ (reference sequence). CDR3 sequence: CASSPGQGMNTEAFF. The CDR3 DNA follows: TGTGCCAGCAGCCCGGGACAGGGGATGAACACTGAAGCTTTCTTT.

V and J are TRBV4-2 and TRBJ1-1, with D possibly being TRBD1 (5 bases). This CDR3 contains 14 residues. Trimming took 0 bases from V and 7 from J, leaving 12 bases between them. Germline loops: CDR1 LGHNA, CDR2 YNFKEQ. Here the CDR3 reads CASSQDLGDFEAFF. The CDR3 DNA reads as TGTGCCAGCAGCCAAGATCTGGGGGACTTTGAAGCTTTCTTT.

This clone is a singleton in its sample. The chain employs TRBV19 and TRBJ2-7, with 7 bases lining up with TRBD2. J gave up 0 bases and V 6 bases, and 5 bases lay outside the gene matches. This CDR3 comprises 14 residues. From germline, CDR1 is LNHDA and CDR2 SQIVND (reference sequence). The CDR3 region has the DNA TGTGCCAGTAGCCCTAGCGGCCCCTCCTACGAGCAGTACTTC. Residues: CASSPSGPSYEQYF.

V and J are TRBV11-2 and TRBJ1-1; no definite D call. V was trimmed by 5 bases and J by 1 base, leaving 8 bases between them. The CDR3 covers 13 residues. Germline CDR1 is SGHAT and CDR2 is FQNNGV. This CDR3 is CASSPKRNTEAFF. The DNA of the CDR3 is TGTGCCAGCAGCCCTAAACGGAACACTGAAGCTTTCTTT.

The chain joins TRBV16 to TRBJ2-2; a possible D gene is TRBD2 (6 bases). V gave up 3 bases and J gave up 3 bases, with 11 bases separating them. CDR1 KGHSY and CDR2 FQNENV come from the germline V gene. This CDR3 is 15 amino acids long. The DNA for the CDR3 is TGTGCCAGCAGCCACTGGGGGGAGTACACCGGGGAGCTGTTTTTT. Amino acids: CASSHWGEYTGELFF.

The chain uses TRBV18 and TRBJ2-1; D not certain. Trimming took off 5 bases at V and 5 bases at J, with 10 bases between the two ends. The germline V gene has CDR1 KGHSH and CDR2 LQKENI. This CDR3 has 13 residues. The CDR3: CASSSNTDNEQFF. The CDR3 bases are TGTGCCAGCTCATCAAATACGGACAATGAGCAGTTCTTC.

This chain uses TRBV2 with TRBJ1-2; a possible D gene is TRBD1 (5 bases). Germline V gene data show CDR1 as SNHLY and CDR2 as FYNNEI. V lost 4 bases, J lost 5 bases, and 14 bases lay in between. The CDR3 spans 14 residues. The CDR3 DNA reads TGTGCCAGCAGTGGCGGAGGGGAGGATTATGGCTACACCTTC. Encoded protein: CASSGGGEDYGYTF.